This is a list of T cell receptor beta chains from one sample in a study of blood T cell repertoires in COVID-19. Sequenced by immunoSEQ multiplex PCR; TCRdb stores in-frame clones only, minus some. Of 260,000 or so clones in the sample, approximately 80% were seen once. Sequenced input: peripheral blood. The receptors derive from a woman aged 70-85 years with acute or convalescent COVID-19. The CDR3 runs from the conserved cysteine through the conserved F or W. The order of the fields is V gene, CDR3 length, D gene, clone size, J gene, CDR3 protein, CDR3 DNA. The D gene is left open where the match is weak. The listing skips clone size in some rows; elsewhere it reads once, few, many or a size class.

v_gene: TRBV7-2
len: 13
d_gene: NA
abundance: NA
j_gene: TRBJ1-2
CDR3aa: CASSYGGPYGYTF
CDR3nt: TGTGCCAGCAGCTACGGCGGGCCGTATGGCTACACCTTC

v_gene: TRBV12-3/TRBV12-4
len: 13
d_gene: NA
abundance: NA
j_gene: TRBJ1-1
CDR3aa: CASSFLVNTEAFF
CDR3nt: TGTGCCAGCAGTTTTTTAGTGAACACTGAAGCTTTCTTT

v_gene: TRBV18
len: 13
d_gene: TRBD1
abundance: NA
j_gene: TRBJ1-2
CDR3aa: CASSLGQDAGYTF
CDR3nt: TGTGCCAGCTCCTTGGGACAGGACGCAGGCTACACCTTC

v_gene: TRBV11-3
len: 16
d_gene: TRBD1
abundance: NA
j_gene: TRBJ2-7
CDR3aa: CASSSEGQGLTYEQYF
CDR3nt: TGTGCCAGCAGCTCTGAGGGACAGGGACTTACCTACGAGCAGTACTTC

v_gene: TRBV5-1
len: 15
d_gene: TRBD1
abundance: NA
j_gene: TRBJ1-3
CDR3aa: CASSYQGARGNTIYF
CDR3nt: TGCGCCAGCAGCTACCAGGGGGCGCGTGGAAACACCATATATTTT

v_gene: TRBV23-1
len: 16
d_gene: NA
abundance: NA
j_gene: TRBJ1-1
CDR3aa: CASSHHWGGRYTEAFF
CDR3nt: TGCGCCAGCAGTCACCATTGGGGGGGGCGGTACACTGAAGCTTTCTTT

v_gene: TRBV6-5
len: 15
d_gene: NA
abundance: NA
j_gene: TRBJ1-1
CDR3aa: CASRREGQTSTEAFF
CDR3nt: TGTGCCAGCAGGAGGGAGGGTCAGACGAGCACTGAAGCTTTCTTT

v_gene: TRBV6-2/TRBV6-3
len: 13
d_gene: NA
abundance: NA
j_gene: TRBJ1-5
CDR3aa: CASSSGVGQPQHF
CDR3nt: TGTGCCAGCAGCTCCGGGGTGGGTCAGCCCCAGCATTTT

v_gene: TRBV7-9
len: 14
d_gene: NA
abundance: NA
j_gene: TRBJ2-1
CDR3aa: CASSLQGSYNEQFF
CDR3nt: TGTGCCAGCAGCTTGCAGGGCTCCTACAATGAGCAGTTCTTC

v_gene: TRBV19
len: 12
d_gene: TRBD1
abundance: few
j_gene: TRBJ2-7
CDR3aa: CASSDRETEQYF
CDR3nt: TGTGCCAGTAGTGACAGGGAAACCGAGCAGTACTTC

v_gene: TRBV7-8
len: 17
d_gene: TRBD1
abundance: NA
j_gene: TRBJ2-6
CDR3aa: CASSFWTGSSGANVLTF
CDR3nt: TGTGCCAGCAGCTTCTGGACAGGGAGCTCTGGGGCCAACGTCCTGACTTTC

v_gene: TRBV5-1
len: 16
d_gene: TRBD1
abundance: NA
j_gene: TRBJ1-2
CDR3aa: CASSLGDSRRYYGYTF
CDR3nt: TGCGCCAGCAGCCTAGGGGACAGCCGTAGATACTATGGCTACACCTTC

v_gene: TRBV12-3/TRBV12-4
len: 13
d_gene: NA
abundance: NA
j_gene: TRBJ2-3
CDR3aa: CASSLTSSDTQYF
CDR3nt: TGTGCCAGCAGTTTGACTAGTTCAGATACGCAGTATTTT

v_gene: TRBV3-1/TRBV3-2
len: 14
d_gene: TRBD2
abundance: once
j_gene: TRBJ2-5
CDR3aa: CASSPSAGFGSQYF
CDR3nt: TGTGCCAGCAGTCCCTCAGCGGGGTTTGGGAGCCAGTACTTC

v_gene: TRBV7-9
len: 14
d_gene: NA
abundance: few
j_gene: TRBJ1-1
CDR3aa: CAGGDRILNTEAFF
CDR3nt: TGTGCCGGGGGAGACAGGATTTTGAACACTGAAGCTTTCTTT

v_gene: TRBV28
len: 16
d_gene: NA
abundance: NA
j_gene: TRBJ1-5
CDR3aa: CASSLWAGGSNQPQHF
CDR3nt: TGTGCCAGCAGTTTATGGGCGGGGGGGAGCAATCAGCCCCAGCATTTT

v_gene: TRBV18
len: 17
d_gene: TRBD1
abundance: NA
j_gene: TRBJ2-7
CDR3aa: CASSPPGQGAAGYEQYF
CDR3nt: TGTGCCAGCTCACCACCGGGACAGGGGGCAGCGGGGTACGAGCAGTACTTC

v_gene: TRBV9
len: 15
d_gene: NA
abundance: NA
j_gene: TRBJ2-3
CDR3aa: CASSVAGGRTDTQYF
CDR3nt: TGTGCCAGCAGCGTAGCTGGGGGCCGCACAGATACGCAGTATTTT

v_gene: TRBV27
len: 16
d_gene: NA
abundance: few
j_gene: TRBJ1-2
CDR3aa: CASSLSTGRSNYGYTF
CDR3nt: TGTGCCAGCAGTTTATCGACAGGCCGGTCTAACTATGGCTACACCTTC

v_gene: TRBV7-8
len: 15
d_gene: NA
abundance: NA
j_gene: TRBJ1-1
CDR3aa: CASSLSTYMNTEAFF
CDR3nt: TGTGCCAGCAGCTTATCGACTTACATGAACACTGAAGCTTTCTTT

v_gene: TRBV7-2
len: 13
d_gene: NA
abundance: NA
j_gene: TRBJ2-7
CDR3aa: CASSPQIDYEQYF
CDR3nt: TGTGCCAGCAGCCCACAGATAGACTACGAGCAGTACTTC

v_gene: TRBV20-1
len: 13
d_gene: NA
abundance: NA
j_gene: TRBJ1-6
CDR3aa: CSASLQGDSPLHF
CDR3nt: TGCAGTGCTAGTTTACAGGGTGACTCACCCCTCCACTTT

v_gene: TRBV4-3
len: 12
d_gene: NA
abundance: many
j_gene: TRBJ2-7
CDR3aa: CASSQDTGPQYF
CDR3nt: TGCGCCAGCAGCCAGGACACAGGGCCGCAGTACTTC

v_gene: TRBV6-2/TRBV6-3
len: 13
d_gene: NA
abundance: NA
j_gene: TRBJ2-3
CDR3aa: CASSPHRADTQYF
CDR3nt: TGTGCCAGCAGTCCACACAGGGCAGATACGCAGTATTTT

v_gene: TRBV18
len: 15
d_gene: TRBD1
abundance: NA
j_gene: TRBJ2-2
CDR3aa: CASSQQGANTGELFF
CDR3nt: TGTGCCAGCTCTCAACAGGGGGCAAACACCGGGGAGCTGTTTTTT

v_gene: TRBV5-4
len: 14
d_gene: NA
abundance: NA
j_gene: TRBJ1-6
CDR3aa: CASSKPGDTSPLHF
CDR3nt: TGTGCCAGCAGCAAGCCGGGTGATACTTCACCCCTCCACTTT

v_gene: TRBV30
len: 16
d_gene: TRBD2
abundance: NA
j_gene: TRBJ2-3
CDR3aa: CAWSLGTSSSLDTQYF
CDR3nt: TGTGCCTGGAGTCTTGGGACTAGCTCCTCGCTAGATACGCAGTATTTT

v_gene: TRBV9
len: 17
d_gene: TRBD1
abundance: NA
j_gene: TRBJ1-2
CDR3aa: CASSVEIGGRGQDGYTF
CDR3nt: TGTGCCAGCAGCGTAGAAATCGGAGGCAGGGGGCAAGATGGCTACACCTTC

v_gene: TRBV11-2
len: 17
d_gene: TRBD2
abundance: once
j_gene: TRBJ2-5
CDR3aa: CASSLLGGGAARETQYF
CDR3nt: TGTGCCAGCAGCTTATTAGGCGGGGGAGCTGCTCGGGAGACCCAGTACTTC

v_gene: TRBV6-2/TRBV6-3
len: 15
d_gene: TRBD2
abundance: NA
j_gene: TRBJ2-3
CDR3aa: CASRPSGGPPDTQYF
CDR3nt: TGTGCCAGCAGACCTAGCGGGGGGCCCCCAGATACGCAGTATTTT

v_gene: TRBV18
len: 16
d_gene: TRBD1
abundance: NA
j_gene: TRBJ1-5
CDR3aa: CASSPVRTGVGQPQHF
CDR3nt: TGTGCCAGCTCACCAGTGCGGACAGGGGTGGGACAGCCCCAGCATTTT